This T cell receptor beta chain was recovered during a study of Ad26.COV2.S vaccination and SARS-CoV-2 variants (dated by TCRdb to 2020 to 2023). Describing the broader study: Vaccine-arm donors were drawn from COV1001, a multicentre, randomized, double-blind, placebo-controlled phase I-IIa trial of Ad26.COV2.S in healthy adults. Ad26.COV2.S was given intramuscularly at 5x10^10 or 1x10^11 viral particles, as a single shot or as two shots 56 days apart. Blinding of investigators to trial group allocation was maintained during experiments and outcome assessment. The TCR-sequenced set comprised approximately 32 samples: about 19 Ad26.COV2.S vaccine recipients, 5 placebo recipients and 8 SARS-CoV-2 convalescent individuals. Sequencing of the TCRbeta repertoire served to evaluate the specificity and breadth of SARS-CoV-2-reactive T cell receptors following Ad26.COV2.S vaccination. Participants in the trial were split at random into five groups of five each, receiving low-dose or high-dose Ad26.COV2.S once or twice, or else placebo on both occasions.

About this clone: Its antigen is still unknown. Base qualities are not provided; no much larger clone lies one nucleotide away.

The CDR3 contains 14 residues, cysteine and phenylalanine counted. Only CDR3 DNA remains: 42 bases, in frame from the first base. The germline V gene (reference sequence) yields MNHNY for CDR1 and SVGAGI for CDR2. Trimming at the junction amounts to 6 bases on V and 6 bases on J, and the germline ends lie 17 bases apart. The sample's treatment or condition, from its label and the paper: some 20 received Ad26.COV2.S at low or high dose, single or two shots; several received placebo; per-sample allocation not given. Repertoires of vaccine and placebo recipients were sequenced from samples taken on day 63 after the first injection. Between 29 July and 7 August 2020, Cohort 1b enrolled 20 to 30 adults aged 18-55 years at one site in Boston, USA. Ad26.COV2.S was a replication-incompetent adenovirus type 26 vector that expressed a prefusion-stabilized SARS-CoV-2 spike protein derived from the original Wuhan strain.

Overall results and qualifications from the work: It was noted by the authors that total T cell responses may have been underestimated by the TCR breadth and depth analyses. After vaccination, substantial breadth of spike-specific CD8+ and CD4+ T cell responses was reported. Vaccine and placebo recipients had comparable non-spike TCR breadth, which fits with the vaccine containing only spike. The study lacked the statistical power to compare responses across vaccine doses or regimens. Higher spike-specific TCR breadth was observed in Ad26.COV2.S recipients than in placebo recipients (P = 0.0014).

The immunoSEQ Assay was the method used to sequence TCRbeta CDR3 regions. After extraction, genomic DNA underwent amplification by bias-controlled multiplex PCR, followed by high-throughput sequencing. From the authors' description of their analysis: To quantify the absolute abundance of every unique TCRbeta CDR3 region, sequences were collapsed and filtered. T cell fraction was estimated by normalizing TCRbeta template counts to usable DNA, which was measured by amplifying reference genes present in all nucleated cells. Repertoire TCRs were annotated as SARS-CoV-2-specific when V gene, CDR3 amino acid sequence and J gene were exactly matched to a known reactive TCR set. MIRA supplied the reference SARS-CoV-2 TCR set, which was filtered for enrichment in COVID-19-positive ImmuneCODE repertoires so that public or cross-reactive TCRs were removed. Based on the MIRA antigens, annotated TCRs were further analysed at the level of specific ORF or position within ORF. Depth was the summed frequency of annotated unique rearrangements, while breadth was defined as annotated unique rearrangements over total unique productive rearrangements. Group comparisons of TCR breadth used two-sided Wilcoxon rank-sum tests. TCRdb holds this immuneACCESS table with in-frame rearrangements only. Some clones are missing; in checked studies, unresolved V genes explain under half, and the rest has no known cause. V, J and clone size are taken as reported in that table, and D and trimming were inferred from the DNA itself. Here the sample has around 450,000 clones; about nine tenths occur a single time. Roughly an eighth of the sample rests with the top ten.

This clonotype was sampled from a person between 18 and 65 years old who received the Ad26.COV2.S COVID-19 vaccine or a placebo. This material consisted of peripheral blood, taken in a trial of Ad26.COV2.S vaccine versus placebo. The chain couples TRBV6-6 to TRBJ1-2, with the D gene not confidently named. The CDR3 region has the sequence CASRPLAGGDGYTF. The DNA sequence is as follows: TGTGCCAGCAGACCCTTAGCGGGTGGAGATGGCTACACCTTC.